This entry features one T cell receptor beta chain sequence. This clonotype was picked up a small number of times. Its recognized antigen is unknown. No much larger clone is present one base from it, and per-base qualities are unavailable. This record belongs to a study of T-cell reconstitution after alpha-beta-depleted transplantation in children (TCRdb year 2016). Some background on the complete study: Using TCR repertoire profiling, the study followed T-cell immune reconstitution in a quantitative way in children after TCRalphabeta/CD19-depleted allogeneic hematopoietic cell transplantation.

The library was made by PCR. The run used an Illumina HiSeq 2500. Molecular barcoding was employed in the preparation of TCR libraries, with unique molecular identifiers being used to normalize TCRbeta repertoire quantification. Through fastp at Q25 and MiXCR, TCRdb rebuilt clones from the public reads, retaining in-frame beta chains. Every entry covers one CDR3 protein and lists the most common genes and DNA from its rows. The sample table lists approximately 220,000 distinct CDR3 sequences, approximately 17% of them with a count of one. The ten largest clonotypes hold just under 45% of the sample. The CDR3 has 19 amino acids, counting the end cysteine and phenylalanine. The sequence is cut down to CDR3 DNA, 57 bases in frame from base 1. In the germline V gene, CDR1 corresponds to MDHEN and CDR2 to SYDVKM. After removal of 2 bases from V and 6 bases from J, the junction retains 17 bases not matched to a gene.

What the research found in general, with its limitations: Apparently early alphabetaT-cell count recovery about two months after transplant reportedly relied on only several hundred rapidly expanded clones derived from non-depleted graft cells. Hyperexpanded clone frequencies declined over subsequent months; after one year, T-cell counts and TCRbeta diversity were mostly attributed to newly produced T cells. In some patients, the high TCRbeta diversity seen at day 60 was put down to recipient T cells and intrathymic progenitors that had survived conditioning.

Interpreted using the paper, the treatment or condition label stands for: allogeneic hematopoietic cell transplantation with graft depleted of TCRalphabeta T cells and CD19 B cells. Transplant recipients were children who received TCRalphabeta/CD19-depleted allogeneic hematopoietic cell grafts. The starting material was PBMCs, mostly from graft donor cells, obtained 360 days after TCRalphabeta/CD19-depleted stem cell transplant. The receptor chain draws on TRBV28 and TRBJ2-2; the junction holds 8 bases that match TRBD2. This receptor was taken from a male patient under 10 years old who had a stem cell transplant for acute lymphoblastic leukemia, so the T cells may come from the graft donor. Read as DNA, the sequence is TGTGCCAGCAGTTTACTCCCAGGGGAGGGAATAGCGGGATCCGGGGAGCTGTTTTTT. Its protein reads: CASSLLPGEGIAGSGELFF.